A selection of T cell receptor beta chains follows, all from one sample in a study of OX40 agonist ivuxolimab in advanced cancers. Assay: immunoSEQ multiplex PCR; the TCRdb copy retains only in-frame clones and omits some. The sample lists roughly 24,000 clones, just under 80% occurring once. Source: CD4+ or CD8+ T cells sorted from blood, taken in a trial of the OX40 agonist ivuxolimab. The receptor source for this set is an adult with an advanced solid tumor such as melanoma, head and neck, liver or kidney cancer. Both conserved end residues are part of each CDR3. The order of the fields is J gene, clone size, D gene, V gene, CDR3 DNA, CDR3 protein. The D gene is left open where the match is weak. Size is stated for part of the rows, as once, few or many counts, or as a class when the clone is expanded.

j_gene: TRBJ2-3; abundance: .; d_gene: .; v_gene: TRBV7-2; CDR3nt: TGTGCCAGCAGCCAGACTACGGGCACAGATACGCAGTATTTT; CDR3aa: CASSQTTGTDTQYF
j_gene: TRBJ1-5; abundance: .; d_gene: TRBD1; v_gene: TRBV27; CDR3nt: TGTGCCAGCAGTGGACAGGGGATTGGTCAGCCCCAGCATTTT; CDR3aa: CASSGQGIGQPQHF
j_gene: TRBJ1-1; abundance: few; d_gene: .; v_gene: TRBV28; CDR3nt: TGTGCCAGCAGTCCCGGCCTAACTGAAGCTTTCTTT; CDR3aa: CASSPGLTEAFF
j_gene: TRBJ1-4; abundance: .; d_gene: TRBD1; v_gene: TRBV27; CDR3nt: TGTGCCACACGGCCGGGACAGGGGCGTGAAAAACTGTTTTTT; CDR3aa: CATRPGQGREKLFF
j_gene: TRBJ2-7; abundance: .; d_gene: .; v_gene: TRBV27; CDR3nt: TGTGCCAGCAAGGCAGCTACCTACGAGCAGTACTTC; CDR3aa: CASKAATYEQYF
j_gene: TRBJ2-3; abundance: .; d_gene: .; v_gene: TRBV5-1; CDR3nt: TGCGCCAGCAGCTTGGGGGGGACCTACACAGATACGCAGTATTTT; CDR3aa: CASSLGGTYTDTQYF
j_gene: TRBJ1-2; abundance: .; d_gene: .; v_gene: TRBV28; CDR3nt: TGTGCCAGCAGTTTTGTGGGGTTGGGAGGCTACACCTTC; CDR3aa: CASSFVGLGGYTF
j_gene: TRBJ1-1; abundance: once; d_gene: .; v_gene: TRBV2; CDR3nt: TGTGCCAGCAGGGGAGGGAACACTGAAGCTTTCTTT; CDR3aa: CASRGGNTEAFF
j_gene: TRBJ2-5; abundance: .; d_gene: .; v_gene: TRBV6-1; CDR3nt: TGTGCCAGCCGGATCCTTAACCAAGAGACCCAGTACTTC; CDR3aa: CASRILNQETQYF
j_gene: TRBJ2-7; abundance: .; d_gene: TRBD1; v_gene: TRBV10-2; CDR3nt: TGCGCCAGCAGCCCAGGACAGGGGGTACACTACGAGCAGTACTTC; CDR3aa: CASSPGQGVHYEQYF
j_gene: TRBJ2-7; abundance: .; d_gene: .; v_gene: TRBV2; CDR3nt: TGTGCCAGCCTGGGGAGCGGCTACGAGCAGTACTTC; CDR3aa: CASLGSGYEQYF
j_gene: TRBJ1-2; abundance: .; d_gene: TRBD1; v_gene: TRBV28; CDR3nt: TGTGCCAGCACGTCGACAGGGACGATCTATGGCTACACCTTC; CDR3aa: CASTSTGTIYGYTF
j_gene: TRBJ1-1; abundance: few; d_gene: .; v_gene: TRBV6-1; CDR3nt: TGTGCCAGCAGTGAGGGTGGAGGGAACACTGAAGCTTTCTTT; CDR3aa: CASSEGGGNTEAFF
j_gene: TRBJ2-5; abundance: .; d_gene: TRBD2; v_gene: TRBV27; CDR3nt: TGTGCCAGCAGTTTCCTCGGGCGGGGGGAGACCCAGTACTTC; CDR3aa: CASSFLGRGETQYF
j_gene: TRBJ2-7; abundance: .; d_gene: TRBD2; v_gene: TRBV14; CDR3nt: TGTGCCAGCAGCCGTGGGACTAGCGGGTACTACGAGCAGTACTTC; CDR3aa: CASSRGTSGYYEQYF
j_gene: TRBJ2-7; abundance: .; d_gene: TRBD1; v_gene: TRBV5-4; CDR3nt: TGTGCCAGCAGCGCTGACAGGGGAGGCGAGCAGTACTTC; CDR3aa: CASSADRGGEQYF
j_gene: TRBJ2-1; abundance: once; d_gene: TRBD2; v_gene: TRBV10-1; CDR3nt: TGCGCCAGCAGTGAGTCGGCGGGAGGATACAATGAGCAGTTCTTC; CDR3aa: CASSESAGGYNEQFF
j_gene: TRBJ2-7; abundance: .; d_gene: TRBD1; v_gene: TRBV11-2; CDR3nt: TGTGCCAGCAGCTTAGAAGCGGGACAGGGGGGGTACGAGCAGTACTTC; CDR3aa: CASSLEAGQGGYEQYF
j_gene: TRBJ2-4; abundance: .; d_gene: .; v_gene: TRBV10-3; CDR3nt: TGTGCCATCAGTGATACAAACATTCAGTACTTC; CDR3aa: CAISDTNIQYF
j_gene: TRBJ2-7; abundance: once; d_gene: TRBD2; v_gene: TRBV5-1; CDR3nt: TGCGCCAGCAGGGGAGGGACCTACGAGCAGTACTTC; CDR3aa: CASRGGTYEQYF
j_gene: TRBJ2-7; abundance: .; d_gene: TRBD2; v_gene: TRBV2; CDR3nt: TGTGCCAGCAGTGGGACTAGCGGGAGTTTCCTATACGAGCAGTACTTC; CDR3aa: CASSGTSGSFLYEQYF
j_gene: TRBJ1-3; abundance: once; d_gene: .; v_gene: TRBV7-9; CDR3nt: TGTGCCAGCAGCCTCGGAACCTACTCGAGCTCTGGAAACACCATATATTTT; CDR3aa: CASSLGTYSSSGNTIYF
j_gene: TRBJ2-1; abundance: .; d_gene: TRBD2; v_gene: TRBV9; CDR3nt: TGTGCCAGCAGCGAGGGACTAGCGGGCCCGGGGAATGAGCAGTTCTTC; CDR3aa: CASSEGLAGPGNEQFF
j_gene: TRBJ1-1; abundance: .; d_gene: .; v_gene: TRBV9; CDR3nt: TGTGCCAGCAGCGTAGCTTCGTGGGCTAACACTGAAGCTTTCTTT; CDR3aa: CASSVASWANTEAFF
j_gene: TRBJ2-2; abundance: .; d_gene: TRBD1; v_gene: TRBV5-1; CDR3nt: TGCGCCAGCAGCTTTACAGGGGCGAACACCGGGGAGCTGTTTTTT; CDR3aa: CASSFTGANTGELFF
j_gene: TRBJ2-3; abundance: .; d_gene: .; v_gene: TRBV7-2; CDR3nt: TGTGCCAGCAGCGCCCCGGGCGTCACAGATACGCAGTATTTT; CDR3aa: CASSAPGVTDTQYF
j_gene: TRBJ1-1; abundance: once; d_gene: .; v_gene: TRBV12-2; CDR3nt: TGTGCAAGTCGCTTAAGGGACAGGGGCCGGAACACTGAAGCTTTCTTT; CDR3aa: CASRLRDRGRNTEAFF
j_gene: TRBJ2-7; abundance: .; d_gene: TRBD2; v_gene: TRBV27; CDR3nt: TGTGCCAGCAGTCTGTATCCGAGCGGGAGTTCTAACGAGCAGTACTTC; CDR3aa: CASSLYPSGSSNEQYF
j_gene: TRBJ2-2; abundance: .; d_gene: .; v_gene: TRBV10-1; CDR3nt: TGCGCCAGCAGTGAATGGCGGCCTCCGAACACCGGGGAGCTGTTTTTT; CDR3aa: CASSEWRPPNTGELFF
j_gene: TRBJ2-1; abundance: .; d_gene: .; v_gene: TRBV5-1; CDR3nt: TGCGCCAGCGGTACGGCACAGGGAGACGCTGAGCAGTTCTTC; CDR3aa: CASGTAQGDAEQFF
j_gene: TRBJ2-1; abundance: few; d_gene: .; v_gene: TRBV6-6; CDR3nt: TGTGCCAGCAGTTACTCCGCCAATGAGCAGTTCTTC; CDR3aa: CASSYSANEQFF
j_gene: TRBJ1-2; abundance: .; d_gene: .; v_gene: TRBV5-4; CDR3nt: TGTGCCAGCAGCCCCGCCGGGACACAGGATGGCTACACCTTC; CDR3aa: CASSPAGTQDGYTF
j_gene: TRBJ2-2; abundance: .; d_gene: .; v_gene: TRBV7-9; CDR3nt: TGTGCCAGCAGCTTAGACCCAGGGGCGCGCGGGGAGCTGTTTTTT; CDR3aa: CASSLDPGARGELFF
j_gene: TRBJ1-2; abundance: .; d_gene: .; v_gene: TRBV4-2; CDR3nt: TGTGCCAGCAGCCAAGATCGGCGGGGCTACACCTTC; CDR3aa: CASSQDRRGYTF
j_gene: TRBJ1-1; abundance: .; d_gene: .; v_gene: TRBV19; CDR3nt: TGTGCCAGTAGTGTGTTAACAGGGACTGAAGCTTTCTTT; CDR3aa: CASSVLTGTEAFF
j_gene: TRBJ2-7; abundance: .; d_gene: TRBD1; v_gene: TRBV27; CDR3nt: TGTGCCAGCAGTTCACGATCGACAGGGGCGGGGGAGCAGTACTTC; CDR3aa: CASSSRSTGAGEQYF
j_gene: TRBJ2-7; abundance: .; d_gene: .; v_gene: TRBV7-3; CDR3nt: TGTGCCAGCAGCTTATTCCCCACTGATACCTACGAGCAGTACTTC; CDR3aa: CASSLFPTDTYEQYF
j_gene: TRBJ1-1; abundance: once; d_gene: .; v_gene: TRBV2; CDR3nt: TGTGCCAAAGAGACAGACCTCACTGAAGCTTTCTTT; CDR3aa: CAKETDLTEAFF
j_gene: TRBJ2-7; abundance: .; d_gene: .; v_gene: TRBV2; CDR3nt: TGTGCCAGCAGTGAACGGGGGGCGTACGAGCAGTACTTC; CDR3aa: CASSERGAYEQYF
j_gene: TRBJ2-7; abundance: .; d_gene: TRBD1; v_gene: TRBV2; CDR3nt: TGTGCCAGCCGGGACAGGGGCTACGAGCAGTACTTC; CDR3aa: CASRDRGYEQYF
j_gene: TRBJ2-7; abundance: .; d_gene: TRBD2; v_gene: TRBV7-8; CDR3nt: TGTGCCAGCAGCTTAGGACTAGCATACGAGCAGTACTTC; CDR3aa: CASSLGLAYEQYF
j_gene: TRBJ2-5; abundance: .; d_gene: TRBD1; v_gene: TRBV9; CDR3nt: TGTGCCAGCAGCGGACAGGGGGCGGGAGAGCAGTACTTC; CDR3aa: CASSGQGAGEQYF
j_gene: TRBJ2-5; abundance: .; d_gene: .; v_gene: TRBV27; CDR3nt: TGTGCCAGCAGTTTAATGCGGGGAGAGACCCAGTACTTC; CDR3aa: CASSLMRGETQYF
j_gene: TRBJ2-7; abundance: .; d_gene: .; v_gene: TRBV6-5; CDR3nt: TGTGCCAGCAGTTCCACCTACGAGCAGTACTTC; CDR3aa: CASSSTYEQYF
j_gene: TRBJ2-7; abundance: .; d_gene: TRBD1; v_gene: TRBV7-3; CDR3nt: TGTGCCAGCAGCTTAACGGGGACAGGGGTCGAGCAGTACTTC; CDR3aa: CASSLTGTGVEQYF
j_gene: TRBJ2-1; abundance: .; d_gene: TRBD2; v_gene: TRBV30; CDR3nt: TGTGCCTGGAGTGGGCTAGCGGGAGCTGGTGAGCAGTTCTTC; CDR3aa: CAWSGLAGAGEQFF
j_gene: TRBJ1-3; abundance: .; d_gene: .; v_gene: TRBV5-4; CDR3nt: TGTGCCAGCAGCACAGGATATTCTGGAAACACCATATATTTT; CDR3aa: CASSTGYSGNTIYF
j_gene: TRBJ2-7; abundance: .; d_gene: .; v_gene: TRBV11-2; CDR3nt: TGTGCCAGCAGCTTAGGGGGCCCGACCTACGAGCAGTACTTC; CDR3aa: CASSLGGPTYEQYF
j_gene: TRBJ1-5; abundance: few; d_gene: .; v_gene: TRBV7-8; CDR3nt: TGTGCCAGCAGCACTCTACAGGGTCCCAATCAGCCCCAGCATTTT; CDR3aa: CASSTLQGPNQPQHF
j_gene: TRBJ1-1; abundance: once; d_gene: .; v_gene: TRBV7-4; CDR3nt: TGTGCCAGCAGCTTAGGGACTGGCACTGAAGCTTTCTTT; CDR3aa: CASSLGTGTEAFF
j_gene: TRBJ2-5; abundance: .; d_gene: .; v_gene: TRBV4-2; CDR3nt: TGTGCCAGCAGCCAAGCGACTGGACTCCAAGAGACCCAGTACTTC; CDR3aa: CASSQATGLQETQYF
j_gene: TRBJ2-7; abundance: .; d_gene: .; v_gene: TRBV9; CDR3nt: TGTGCCAGCAGCGCGCTGGGGAAGGGGATTTACGAGCAGTACTTC; CDR3aa: CASSALGKGIYEQYF